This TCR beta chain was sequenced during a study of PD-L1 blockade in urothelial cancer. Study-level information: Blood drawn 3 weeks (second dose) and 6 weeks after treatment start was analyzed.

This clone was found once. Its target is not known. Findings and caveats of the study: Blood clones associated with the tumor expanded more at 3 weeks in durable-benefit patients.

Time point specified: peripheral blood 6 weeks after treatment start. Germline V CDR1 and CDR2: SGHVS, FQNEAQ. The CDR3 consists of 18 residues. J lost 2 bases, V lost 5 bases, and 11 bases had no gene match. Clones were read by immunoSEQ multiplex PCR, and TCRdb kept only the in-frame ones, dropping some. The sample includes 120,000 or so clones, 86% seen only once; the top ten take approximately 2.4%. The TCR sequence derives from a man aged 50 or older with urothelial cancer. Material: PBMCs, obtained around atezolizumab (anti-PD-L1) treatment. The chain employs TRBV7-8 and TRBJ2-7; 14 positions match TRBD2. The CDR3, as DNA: TGTGCCAGCAGCCTGCAGAGTGGACTAGCGGGAGGAACCTACGAGCAGTACTTC. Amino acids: CASSLQSGLAGGTYEQYF.